These T cell receptor beta chains were read from a single sample in a study of control samples from healthy donors and cancer patients. Using immunoSEQ multiplex PCR, the repertoire was profiled, and TCRdb retains in-frame clones only, with some absent. The table includes hundreds of thousands of clones, 90% detected once. Sample: PBMCs. The receptor source for this set is a man in his forties with head and neck cancer. Each CDR3 is given with its conserved first and last residue. The D gene is left open where the match is weak. A row's size may be missing; if present it is once, few, many or a size class.

length | J | V | D | size | DNA | CDR3
17 | TRBJ2-2 | TRBV24-1 | TRBD2 | few | TGTGCCACCAGTGAATATGTAGCGGGGGGGAACACCGGGGAGCTGTTTTTT | CATSEYVAGGNTGELFF
15 | TRBJ1-4 | TRBV7-9 | TRBD1 | - | TGTGCCAGCAGTTCGCGGGACAGGGAGAGAGAAAAACTGTTTTTT | CASSSRDREREKLFF
12 | TRBJ2-5 | TRBV7-9 | - | - | TGTGCCAGCAGCTTAGCCCCAGAGACCCAGTACTTC | CASSLAPETQYF
15 | TRBJ2-7 | TRBV28 | TRBD1 | once | TGTGCCAGCAGCCCCCCGGGACAGGGGGCTTACGAGCAGTACTTC | CASSPPGQGAYEQYF
13 | TRBJ2-1 | TRBV30 | TRBD1 | - | TGTGCCTGGAGTGCCACAGGGGTGGGGGAGCAGTTCTTC | CAWSATGVGEQFF
16 | TRBJ1-1 | TRBV27 | TRBD1 | - | TGTGCCAGCAGTTTATCTGGGACAGTGTCTAACACTGAAGCTTTCTTT | CASSLSGTVSNTEAFF
16 | TRBJ2-1 | TRBV5-1 | - | - | TGCGCCAGCGCGGAGGGGGTTCGATCGAATGCGAATGAGCAGTTCTTC | CASAEGVRSNANEQFF
14 | TRBJ2-7 | TRBV7-8 | TRBD2 | - | TGTGCCAGCACCAAACAGCGGGAAAGTAACGAGCAGTACTTC | CASTKQRESNEQYF
15 | TRBJ2-7 | TRBV7-2 | - | few | TGTGCCAGCAGCTTAGGGACCACGGACGGCTACGAGCAGTACTTC | CASSLGTTDGYEQYF
13 | TRBJ2-7 | TRBV5-4 | - | - | TGTGCCAGTGGGCAGGGAAATCACTACGAGCAGTACTTC | CASGQGNHYEQYF
15 | TRBJ1-5 | TRBV10-1 | - | once | TGCGCCAGCAACAGCAATACAGGGCGCAATCAGCCCCAGCATTTT | CASNSNTGRNQPQHF
17 | TRBJ2-1 | TRBV7-6 | - | - | TGTGCCAGCAGCCGTCAAGTTATTACCCAAGCCTACAATGAGCAGTTCTTC | CASSRQVITQAYNEQFF
15 | TRBJ2-3 | TRBV19 | - | - | TGTGCCAGTAGTATAGATCCTGCTAGCACAGATACGCAGTATTTT | CASSIDPASTDTQYF
13 | TRBJ2-3 | TRBV5-1 | - | - | TGCGCCAGCAGCTTTGAGCCAACAGATACGCAGTATTTT | CASSFEPTDTQYF
15 | TRBJ1-4 | TRBV6-6 | - | few | TGTGCCAGCAGTTACCCTAACGGGGGACTTGAAAAACTGTTTTTT | CASSYPNGGLEKLFF
16 | TRBJ2-7 | TRBV5-1 | TRBD2 | few | TGCGCCAGCAGCCCCATAGCGGGGGAGAGCTCCTACGAGCAGTACTTC | CASSPIAGESSYEQYF
16 | TRBJ2-7 | TRBV7-2 | TRBD2 | - | TGTGCCAGCAACCCACCGGGGGGAAAAGGGGTCTACGAGCAGTACTTC | CASNPPGGKGVYEQYF
17 | TRBJ1-3 | TRBV4-3 | - | - | TGCGCCAGCAGCCAACTCCGCTCAAGGCGTTCTGGAAACACCATATATTTT | CASSQLRSRRSGNTIYF
12 | TRBJ1-1 | TRBV19 | - | - | TGTGCCAGTAGTACTCTGGGCACTGAAGCTTTCTTT | CASSTLGTEAFF
15 | TRBJ1-6 | TRBV6-5 | TRBD1 | - | TGTGCCAGCAGTGACTCGAGGGGGCATGATTCACCCCTCCACTTT | CASSDSRGHDSPLHF
12 | TRBJ2-5 | TRBV28 | - | - | TGTGCCAGCGCCAGTCGGGAAGAGACCCAGTACTTC | CASASREETQYF
16 | TRBJ1-5 | TRBV7-8 | TRBD1 | - | TGTGCCAGCAGCTCCCAAGGGACAGCGAATTATCAGCCCCAGCATTTT | CASSSQGTANYQPQHF
17 | TRBJ2-7 | TRBV27 | TRBD1 | once | TGTGCCAGCAGTCAGGGCTACGGGACAGGGGTCTCCTACGAGCAGTACTTC | CASSQGYGTGVSYEQYF
16 | TRBJ1-3 | TRBV5-5 | - | - | TGTGCCAGCAGCTTTGATACCAGTTTTGGCGGAAACACCATATATTTT | CASSFDTSFGGNTIYF
16 | TRBJ1-2 | TRBV30 | TRBD1 | - | TGTGCCTGGAGTCCTTTCTTGACAGGGAGTAACTATGGCTACACCTTC | CAWSPFLTGSNYGYTF
14 | TRBJ1-1 | TRBV19 | TRBD1 | - | TGTGCCAGTAGTCTGGCAGGGGGTTACACTGAAGCTTTCTTT | CASSLAGGYTEAFF
15 | TRBJ2-7 | TRBV19 | TRBD2 | - | TGTGCCAGTAGTATAGGTCCGGGAGGGAACTACGAGCAGTACTTC | CASSIGPGGNYEQYF
13 | TRBJ1-2 | TRBV4-1 | TRBD1 | - | TGCGCCAGCTTGGGGACAGGGGGAAGTGGCTACACCTTC | CASLGTGGSGYTF
15 | TRBJ2-3 | TRBV19 | - | - | TGTGCCAGTAGTATGTGGCAGGAGAAGACAGATACGCAGTATTTT | CASSMWQEKTDTQYF
15 | TRBJ1-5 | TRBV18 | - | - | TGTGCCAGCTCACTCCTAGGGCAGCCGACGGAGCCCCAGCATTTT | CASSLLGQPTEPQHF
13 | TRBJ2-7 | TRBV11-2 | - | - | TGTGCCAGCAGTTGGGACTCAAGCTACGAGCAGTACTTC | CASSWDSSYEQYF
14 | TRBJ2-3 | TRBV5-1 | - | - | TGCGCCAGCAGCTTGGGACAGAGCACAGATACGCAGTATTTT | CASSLGQSTDTQYF
14 | TRBJ1-2 | TRBV6-6 | TRBD1 | - | TGTGCCAGCAGTTACAGGGGGCAAGGCTATGGCTACACCTTC | CASSYRGQGYGYTF
15 | TRBJ1-2 | TRBV5-1 | TRBD1 | - | TGCGCCAGCAGCCCTGACAGGGGGCGCGACTATGGCTACACCTTC | CASSPDRGRDYGYTF
15 | TRBJ2-1 | TRBV7-9 | TRBD2 | - | TGTGCCAGCAGCGATAGCGGGTACCTTTACAATGAGCAGTTCTTC | CASSDSGYLYNEQFF
15 | TRBJ2-5 | TRBV27 | - | - | TGTGCCAGCAGTTTAAAATCTCAAATTGGAGAGACCCAGTACTTC | CASSLKSQIGETQYF
11 | TRBJ1-1 | TRBV20-1 | - | - | TGCAGTGCTAGAGGGGGGGTTGAAGCTTTCTTT | CSARGGVEAFF
15 | TRBJ2-1 | TRBV9 | - | - | TGTGCCAGCAGCGTACAAGCGGTCTCCTACAATGAGCAGTTCTTC | CASSVQAVSYNEQFF
12 | TRBJ2-7 | TRBV11-2 | TRBD1 | - | TGTGCCAGCAGGAACAGGGGCGTCGAGCAGTACTTC | CASRNRGVEQYF
14 | TRBJ1-6 | TRBV7-9 | - | - | TGTGCCAGCAGCTTAGAGTCAAAAAGTTCACCCCTCCACTTT | CASSLESKSSPLHF
16 | TRBJ2-1 | TRBV28 | - | - | TGTGCCAGCAGTTTACCTCTGACAGGTTCAGCCTCTGAGCAGTTCTTC | CASSLPLTGSASEQFF
13 | TRBJ2-4 | TRBV6-5 | - | - | TGTGCCAGCAGCCTAGGGGGGCTAAACATTCAGTACTTC | CASSLGGLNIQYF
11 | TRBJ2-7 | TRBV29-1 | - | - | TGCAGCGTGCGACAGACCTACGAGCAGTACTTC | CSVRQTYEQYF
15 | TRBJ1-1 | TRBV19 | - | - | TGTGCCAGTAGTAATGGCGGCTGGGGGAACACTGAAGCTTTCTTT | CASSNGGWGNTEAFF
17 | TRBJ1-1 | TRBV27 | TRBD1 | - | TGTGCCAGCAGTTTTAGACTTGGGACAGGGAAGGGAACTGAAGCTTTCTTT | CASSFRLGTGKGTEAFF
17 | TRBJ1-1 | TRBV4-2 | - | - | TGTGCCAGCAGCCAAGATCCTCGGGGGCAGTTGAGGGCTGAAGCTTTCTTT | CASSQDPRGQLRAEAFF
19 | TRBJ2-6 | TRBV12-2 | - | - | TGTGCAAGTCGCTTAGGGCAGGGGAGAAATTTAACTGGGGCCAACGTCCTGACTTTC | CASRLGQGRNLTGANVLTF
15 | TRBJ2-7 | TRBV7-9 | TRBD2 | once | TGTGCCAGCAGCTTCCCTAGCGGGAGCTCCTACGAGCAGTACTTC | CASSFPSGSSYEQYF
9 | TRBJ2-4 | TRBV13 | - | - | TGTGCCAGCAGTTTTGGTCAGTACTTC | CASSFGQYF
13 | TRBJ1-1 | TRBV6-5 | - | - | TGTGCCAGCAAGAGGGGCGTGAACACTGAAGCTTTCTTT | CASKRGVNTEAFF
14 | TRBJ2-2 | TRBV11-2 | - | - | TGTGCCAGCACAGTATACAGTTCCACCGGGGAGCTGTTTTTT | CASTVYSSTGELFF
15 | TRBJ2-5 | TRBV5-6 | - | - | TGTGCCAGCAGCCCCCGGAGGGGGTACCAAGAGACCCAGTACTTC | CASSPRRGYQETQYF
15 | TRBJ2-7 | TRBV6-1 | - | - | TGTGCCAGCAGTGAACCCGGCACGGGGCCCTACGAGCAGTACTTC | CASSEPGTGPYEQYF
16 | TRBJ1-1 | TRBV27 | TRBD1 | - | TGTGCCAGCAGTTCAGTGAAAGGACAGGACAATCGGGAAGCTTTCTTT | CASSSVKGQDNREAFF
15 | TRBJ2-3 | TRBV27 | - | - | TGTGCCAGCAGTACCTCGGGACTCCGCACAGATACGCAGTATTTT | CASSTSGLRTDTQYF